This TCR beta chain was captured in a study of CD8 T cells in ankylosing spondylitis. Trimming at V came to 8 bases and at J to 4 bases, leaving 12 bases not matched to a gene. Germline values: CDR1 MDHEN, CDR2 SYDVKM. CDR3 length equals 15 residues. With molecular barcodes, quantitative 5'-RACE was used to make the TCR beta libraries. TCRdb ran MiXCR on the 5' RACE reads and lists one entry per CDR3 protein. This table holds hundreds of thousands of distinct CDR3 sequences, 17% found once. Remarks on this clonotype: The antigen is unknown.

Overall study findings and caveats: Ankylosing spondylitis blood seemed to carry a telltale TCR beta motif made of fewer than ten highly homologous variants. Existing reports had already noted some motif variants in reactive arthritis synovial fluid and blood. Disease-linked clones had a CD8+ phenotype and relatively low frequency in peripheral blood. Clones linked to disease were reported to show significant enrichment in matched ankylosing spondylitis synovial fluid.

The sequencing sample was made of blood, either unsorted or a sorted T cell fraction (not recorded which). The rearrangement joins TRBV28 to TRBJ2-7; 9 bases line up with TRBD1. The source is a male donor with ankylosing spondylitis. The CDR3 loop reads CASGFRDRAVYEQYF. The CDR3 nucleotides are TGTGCCAGCGGATTCCGGGACAGGGCCGTTTACGAGCAGTACTTC.